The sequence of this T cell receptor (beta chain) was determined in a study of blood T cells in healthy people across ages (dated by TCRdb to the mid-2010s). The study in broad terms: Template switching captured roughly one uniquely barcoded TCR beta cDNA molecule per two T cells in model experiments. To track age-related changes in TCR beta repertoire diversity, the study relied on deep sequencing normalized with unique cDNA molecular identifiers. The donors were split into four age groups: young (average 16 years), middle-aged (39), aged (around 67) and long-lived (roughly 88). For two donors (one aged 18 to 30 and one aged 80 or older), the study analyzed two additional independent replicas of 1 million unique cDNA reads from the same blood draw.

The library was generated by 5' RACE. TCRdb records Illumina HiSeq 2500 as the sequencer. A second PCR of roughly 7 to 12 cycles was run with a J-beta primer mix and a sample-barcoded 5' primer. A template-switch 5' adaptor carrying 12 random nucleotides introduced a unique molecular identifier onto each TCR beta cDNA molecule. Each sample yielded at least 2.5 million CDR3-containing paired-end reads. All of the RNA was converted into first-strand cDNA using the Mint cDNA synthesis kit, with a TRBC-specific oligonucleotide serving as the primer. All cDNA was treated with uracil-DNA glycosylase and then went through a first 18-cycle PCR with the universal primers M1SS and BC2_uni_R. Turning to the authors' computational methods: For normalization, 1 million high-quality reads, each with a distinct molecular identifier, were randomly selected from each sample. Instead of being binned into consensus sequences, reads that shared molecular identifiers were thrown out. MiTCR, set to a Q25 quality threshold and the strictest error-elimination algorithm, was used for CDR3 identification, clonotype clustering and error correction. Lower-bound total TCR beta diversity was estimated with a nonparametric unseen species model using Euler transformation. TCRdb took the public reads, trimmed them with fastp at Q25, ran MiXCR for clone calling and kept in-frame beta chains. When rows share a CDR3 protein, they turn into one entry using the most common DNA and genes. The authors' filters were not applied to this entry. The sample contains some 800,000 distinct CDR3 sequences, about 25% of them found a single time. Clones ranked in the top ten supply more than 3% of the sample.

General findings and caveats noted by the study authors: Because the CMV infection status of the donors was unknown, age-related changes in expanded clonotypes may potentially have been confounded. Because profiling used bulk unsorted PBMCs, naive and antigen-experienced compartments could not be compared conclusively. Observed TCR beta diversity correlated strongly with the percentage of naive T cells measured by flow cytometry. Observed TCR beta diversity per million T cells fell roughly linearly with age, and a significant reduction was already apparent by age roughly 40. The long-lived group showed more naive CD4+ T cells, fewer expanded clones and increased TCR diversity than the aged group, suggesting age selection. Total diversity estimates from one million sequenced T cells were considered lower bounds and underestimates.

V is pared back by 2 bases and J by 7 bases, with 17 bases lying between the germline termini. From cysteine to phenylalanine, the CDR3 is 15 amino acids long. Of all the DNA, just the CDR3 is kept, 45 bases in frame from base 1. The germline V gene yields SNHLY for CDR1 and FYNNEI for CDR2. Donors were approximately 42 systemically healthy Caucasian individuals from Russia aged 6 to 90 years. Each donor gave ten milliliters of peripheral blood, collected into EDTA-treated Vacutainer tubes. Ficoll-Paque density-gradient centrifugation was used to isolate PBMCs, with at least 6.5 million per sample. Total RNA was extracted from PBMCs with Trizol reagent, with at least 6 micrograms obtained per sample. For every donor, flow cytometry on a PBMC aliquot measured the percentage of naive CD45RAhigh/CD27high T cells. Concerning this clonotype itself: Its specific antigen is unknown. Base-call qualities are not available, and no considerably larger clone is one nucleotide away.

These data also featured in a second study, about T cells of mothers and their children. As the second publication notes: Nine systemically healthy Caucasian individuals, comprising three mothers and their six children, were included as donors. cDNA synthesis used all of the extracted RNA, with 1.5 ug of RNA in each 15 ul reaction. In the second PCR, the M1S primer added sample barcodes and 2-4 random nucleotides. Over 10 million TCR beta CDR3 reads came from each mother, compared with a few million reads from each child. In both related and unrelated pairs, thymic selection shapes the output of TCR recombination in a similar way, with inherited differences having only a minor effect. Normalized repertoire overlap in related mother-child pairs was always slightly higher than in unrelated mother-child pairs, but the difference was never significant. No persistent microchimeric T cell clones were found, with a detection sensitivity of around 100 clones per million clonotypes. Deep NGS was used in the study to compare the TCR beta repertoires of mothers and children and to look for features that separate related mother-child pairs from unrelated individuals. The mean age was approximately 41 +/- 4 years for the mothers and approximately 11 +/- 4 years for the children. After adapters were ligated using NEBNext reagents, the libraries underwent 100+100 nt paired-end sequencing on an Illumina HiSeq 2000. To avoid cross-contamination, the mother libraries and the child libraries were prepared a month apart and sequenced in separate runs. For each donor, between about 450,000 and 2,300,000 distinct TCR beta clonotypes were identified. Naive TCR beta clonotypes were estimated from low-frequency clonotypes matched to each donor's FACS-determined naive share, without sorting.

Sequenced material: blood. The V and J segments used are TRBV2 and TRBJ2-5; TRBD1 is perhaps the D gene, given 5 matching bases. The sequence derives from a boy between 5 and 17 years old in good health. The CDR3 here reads CASSESGSPYGTQYF. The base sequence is TGTGCCAGCAGTGAATCAGGGTCCCCTTATGGGACCCAGTACTTC.